Listed below are T cell receptor beta chains from one sample, sequenced in a study of long-term antiretroviral therapy in people with HIV. The protocol was immunoSEQ multiplex PCR, while the TCRdb copy is restricted to in-frame clones and leaves out a portion. Found here are 30,000 to 45,000 clones, 80% of them singletons; the top ten hold about 5.8%. Sequenced here: unsorted PBMCs, sampled 3.4 years after starting antiretroviral therapy. Receptor source: a man aged 30-40 years with HIV. Each CDR3 is given with its conserved first and last residue. Fields, in order: CDR3 DNA, CDR3 protein, clone size, D gene, J gene, V gene. A D gene is named only where the DNA matches it firmly. Size values are once, few and many counts, or a class for expanded clones, and some rows have none.

CDR3nt: TGCAGCGTTGCTCATGGGAGAGATGGCTACACCTTC
CDR3aa: CSVAHGRDGYTF
abundance: NA
d_gene: NA
j_gene: TRBJ1-2
v_gene: TRBV29-1

CDR3nt: TGTGCCAGCAGTCCCCGTGGGGATTCCTACGAGCAGTACTTC
CDR3aa: CASSPRGDSYEQYF
abundance: NA
d_gene: NA
j_gene: TRBJ2-7
v_gene: TRBV6-5

CDR3nt: TGTGCCACCAGCAGAGAGGGGTTGCAGGGGGAGAGGAATGAGCAGTTCTTC
CDR3aa: CATSREGLQGERNEQFF
abundance: NA
d_gene: TRBD1
j_gene: TRBJ2-1
v_gene: TRBV15

CDR3nt: TGTGCCAGCAGCTTGGTAGGCGGGGGCTCCTACAATGAGCAGTTCTTC
CDR3aa: CASSLVGGGSYNEQFF
abundance: NA
d_gene: TRBD2
j_gene: TRBJ2-1
v_gene: TRBV5-4

CDR3nt: TGTGCCTGGAGCCCGACAGGTCGGGACACCGGGGAGCTGTTTTTT
CDR3aa: CAWSPTGRDTGELFF
abundance: NA
d_gene: NA
j_gene: TRBJ2-2
v_gene: TRBV30

CDR3nt: TGCAGCGTTGATAGCGGGAGCTCCTACAATGAGCAGTTCTTC
CDR3aa: CSVDSGSSYNEQFF
abundance: NA
d_gene: TRBD2
j_gene: TRBJ2-1
v_gene: TRBV29-1

CDR3nt: TGTGCCAGCAAAGCCCGATCGGGAGCTAACTACGAGCAGTACTTC
CDR3aa: CASKARSGANYEQYF
abundance: few
d_gene: NA
j_gene: TRBJ2-7
v_gene: TRBV7-6

CDR3nt: TGCAGCGTTGCGCTGGCCTACAATGAGCAGTTCTTC
CDR3aa: CSVALAYNEQFF
abundance: NA
d_gene: NA
j_gene: TRBJ2-1
v_gene: TRBV29-1

CDR3nt: TGCAGCGTGGGGAGCAATCACGGGGAGCTGTTTTTT
CDR3aa: CSVGSNHGELFF
abundance: NA
d_gene: NA
j_gene: TRBJ2-2
v_gene: TRBV29-1

CDR3nt: TGTGCCAGCAGTAGAGGACTAGCGGTTAGTCTGTACTTC
CDR3aa: CASSRGLAVSLYF
abundance: NA
d_gene: TRBD2
j_gene: TRBJ2-7
v_gene: TRBV28

CDR3nt: TGTGCTAGTGGTTTGGGGCGGGGAACTAGCACAGATACGCAGTATTTT
CDR3aa: CASGLGRGTSTDTQYF
abundance: NA
d_gene: NA
j_gene: TRBJ2-3
v_gene: TRBV12-5

CDR3nt: TGTGCCAGCAGCCTAGACATCTCAACCTACTTC
CDR3aa: CASSLDISTYF
abundance: NA
d_gene: NA
j_gene: TRBJ2-7
v_gene: TRBV6-6

CDR3nt: TGTGCCAGCTCTTCCCGGGACAGGGGGCAAGAGACCCAGTACTTC
CDR3aa: CASSSRDRGQETQYF
abundance: NA
d_gene: TRBD1
j_gene: TRBJ2-5
v_gene: TRBV18

CDR3nt: TGTGCCAGCAGTTACCGGATGGGGGGATCCTACAATGAGCAGTTCTTC
CDR3aa: CASSYRMGGSYNEQFF
abundance: NA
d_gene: NA
j_gene: TRBJ2-1
v_gene: TRBV6-5

CDR3nt: TGCGCCAGCAGCCGGACAGGGGGCGTTGAGACAGATACGCAGTATTTT
CDR3aa: CASSRTGGVETDTQYF
abundance: NA
d_gene: TRBD1
j_gene: TRBJ2-3
v_gene: TRBV5-1

CDR3nt: TGTGCCAGCAGGGCGGGGACAGGGGGCGAACAGTTCTTC
CDR3aa: CASRAGTGGEQFF
abundance: NA
d_gene: TRBD1
j_gene: TRBJ2-1
v_gene: TRBV6-1

CDR3nt: TGTGCCAGCAGCTTCGGGATTCAGTATGGCTACACCTTC
CDR3aa: CASSFGIQYGYTF
abundance: once
d_gene: NA
j_gene: TRBJ1-2
v_gene: TRBV7-2